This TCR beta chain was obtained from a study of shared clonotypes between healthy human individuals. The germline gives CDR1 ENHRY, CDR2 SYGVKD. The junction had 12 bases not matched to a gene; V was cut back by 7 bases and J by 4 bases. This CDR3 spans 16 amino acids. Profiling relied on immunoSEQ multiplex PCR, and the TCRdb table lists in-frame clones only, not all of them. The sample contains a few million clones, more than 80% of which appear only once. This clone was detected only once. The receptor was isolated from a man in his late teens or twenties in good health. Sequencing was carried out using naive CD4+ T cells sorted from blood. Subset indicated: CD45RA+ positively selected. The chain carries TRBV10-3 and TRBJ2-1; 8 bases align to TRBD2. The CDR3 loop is CAINPAGELGYNEQFF. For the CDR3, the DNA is TGTGCCATCAACCCAGCGGGGGAACTGGGGTACAATGAGCAGTTCTTC.